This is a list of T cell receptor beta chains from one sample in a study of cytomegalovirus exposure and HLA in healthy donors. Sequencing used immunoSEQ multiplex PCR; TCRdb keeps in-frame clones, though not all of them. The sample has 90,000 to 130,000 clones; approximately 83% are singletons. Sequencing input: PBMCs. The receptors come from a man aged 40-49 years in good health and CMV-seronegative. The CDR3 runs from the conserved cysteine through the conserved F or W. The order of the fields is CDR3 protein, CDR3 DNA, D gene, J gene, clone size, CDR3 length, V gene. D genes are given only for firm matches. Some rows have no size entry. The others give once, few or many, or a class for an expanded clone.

cdr3_aa: CASSLKQAGEAEQFF
cdr3_nt: TGTGCCAGCAGCTTAAAACAGGCGGGGGAGGCTGAGCAGTTCTTC
d_call: TRBD2
j_call: TRBJ2-1
clone_size: NA
cdr3_length: 15
v_call: TRBV7-2

cdr3_aa: CASSTDVSNQPQHF
cdr3_nt: TGTGCCAGCAGTACAGATGTTAGCAATCAGCCCCAGCATTTT
d_call: NA
j_call: TRBJ1-5
clone_size: few
cdr3_length: 14
v_call: TRBV7-9

cdr3_aa: CASSAGLVNEQYF
cdr3_nt: TGTGCCAGCAGCGCCGGACTGGTTAACGAGCAGTACTTC
d_call: NA
j_call: TRBJ2-7
clone_size: NA
cdr3_length: 13
v_call: TRBV9

cdr3_aa: CASSSPGGNQPQHF
cdr3_nt: TGTGCCAGCAGTTCCCCGGGGGGCAATCAGCCCCAGCATTTT
d_call: NA
j_call: TRBJ1-5
clone_size: NA
cdr3_length: 14
v_call: TRBV6-5

cdr3_aa: CASSPRLDRNYEQYF
cdr3_nt: TGTGCCAGCAGCCCCAGACTGGACAGGAACTACGAGCAGTACTTC
d_call: TRBD1
j_call: TRBJ2-7
clone_size: NA
cdr3_length: 15
v_call: TRBV14

cdr3_aa: CASSLGGSGELFF
cdr3_nt: TGTGCCAGCAGTTTAGGGGGGTCCGGGGAGCTGTTTTTT
d_call: NA
j_call: TRBJ2-2
clone_size: NA
cdr3_length: 13
v_call: TRBV28

cdr3_aa: CASSLEGVQLTGAFF
cdr3_nt: TGTGCCAGCAGCTTAGAGGGGGTCCAATTGACTGGAGCTTTCTTT
d_call: NA
j_call: TRBJ1-1
clone_size: NA
cdr3_length: 15
v_call: TRBV7-2

cdr3_aa: CASSLSGTGDEKLFF
cdr3_nt: TGTGCCAGCAGTTTATCCGGGACAGGGGACGAAAAACTGTTTTTT
d_call: TRBD1
j_call: TRBJ1-4
clone_size: few
cdr3_length: 15
v_call: TRBV28

cdr3_aa: CASSSNGQGGFYGYTF
cdr3_nt: TGTGCCAGCAGTTCTAATGGCCAAGGGGGATTCTATGGCTACACCTTC
d_call: NA
j_call: TRBJ1-2
clone_size: NA
cdr3_length: 16
v_call: TRBV28

cdr3_aa: CASSEARARGSTEAFF
cdr3_nt: TGTGCCAGCAGTGAAGCCCGGGCCAGGGGGAGCACTGAAGCTTTCTTT
d_call: TRBD1
j_call: TRBJ1-1
clone_size: NA
cdr3_length: 16
v_call: TRBV2

cdr3_aa: CASSGTSGGETQYF
cdr3_nt: TGTGCCAGCAGCGGGACTAGCGGCGGAGAGACCCAGTACTTC
d_call: TRBD2
j_call: TRBJ2-5
clone_size: NA
cdr3_length: 14
v_call: TRBV9

cdr3_aa: CASSSSRGTDTQYF
cdr3_nt: TGCGCCAGCAGCTCTAGTCGGGGAACAGATACGCAGTATTTT
d_call: NA
j_call: TRBJ2-3
clone_size: NA
cdr3_length: 14
v_call: TRBV5-1

cdr3_aa: CASSEEQGGPYEQYF
cdr3_nt: TGTGCCAGCAGTGAGGAACAGGGGGGTCCCTACGAGCAGTACTTC
d_call: TRBD1
j_call: TRBJ2-7
clone_size: NA
cdr3_length: 15
v_call: TRBV2

cdr3_aa: CASSLQGSSTEAFF
cdr3_nt: TGCGCCAGCAGCTTGCAGGGAAGTTCCACTGAAGCTTTCTTT
d_call: NA
j_call: TRBJ1-1
clone_size: NA
cdr3_length: 14
v_call: TRBV5-1

cdr3_aa: CASSPAGTTPSYEQYF
cdr3_nt: TGTGCCAGCAGCCCGGCCGGGACTACTCCCTCCTACGAGCAGTACTTC
d_call: TRBD2
j_call: TRBJ2-7
clone_size: NA
cdr3_length: 16
v_call: TRBV7-2

cdr3_aa: CASSHRTGGFNIQYF
cdr3_nt: TGCGCCAGCAGCCACAGAACAGGGGGATTTAACATTCAGTACTTC
d_call: TRBD1
j_call: TRBJ2-4
clone_size: NA
cdr3_length: 15
v_call: TRBV4-3

cdr3_aa: CATSPTPGNTIYF
cdr3_nt: TGTGCCACCAGCCCAACACCTGGAAACACCATATATTTT
d_call: NA
j_call: TRBJ1-3
clone_size: NA
cdr3_length: 13
v_call: TRBV15

cdr3_aa: CASSSGKTGVTSGANVLTF
cdr3_nt: TGTGCCAGCAGCTCTGGGAAGACAGGGGTAACGTCTGGGGCCAACGTCCTGACTTTC
d_call: TRBD1
j_call: TRBJ2-6
clone_size: NA
cdr3_length: 19
v_call: TRBV5-4

cdr3_aa: CASSPRLAGLYNEQFF
cdr3_nt: TGTGCCAGCAGCCCACGACTAGCGGGGTTATACAATGAGCAGTTCTTC
d_call: TRBD2
j_call: TRBJ2-1
clone_size: NA
cdr3_length: 16
v_call: TRBV5-5

cdr3_aa: CASTRGLPNTEAFF
cdr3_nt: TGTGCCAGCACCCGGGGACTTCCGAACACTGAAGCTTTCTTT
d_call: NA
j_call: TRBJ1-1
clone_size: once
cdr3_length: 14
v_call: TRBV6-5

cdr3_aa: CASSGNPLRERPYEQYF
cdr3_nt: TGTGCCAGCAGCGGTAACCCATTGAGGGAGAGGCCCTACGAGCAGTACTTC
d_call: NA
j_call: TRBJ2-7
clone_size: NA
cdr3_length: 17
v_call: TRBV9

cdr3_aa: CSVATGGYGNQPQHF
cdr3_nt: TGCAGCGTTGCGACAGGGGGGTACGGCAATCAGCCCCAGCATTTT
d_call: TRBD1
j_call: TRBJ1-5
clone_size: few
cdr3_length: 15
v_call: TRBV29-1

cdr3_aa: CAWYRGGYTF
cdr3_nt: TGTGCCTGGTACAGGGGTGGCTACACCTTC
d_call: TRBD1
j_call: TRBJ1-2
clone_size: NA
cdr3_length: 10
v_call: TRBV30

cdr3_aa: CSSQVITNTEAFF
cdr3_nt: TGCAGCTCACAGGTAATCACGAACACTGAAGCTTTCTTT
d_call: NA
j_call: TRBJ1-1
clone_size: NA
cdr3_length: 13
v_call: TRBV29-1

cdr3_aa: CASSQDENRLFGNTIYF
cdr3_nt: TGCGCCAGCAGCCAAGATGAGAACAGGCTTTTTGGAAACACCATATATTTT
d_call: NA
j_call: TRBJ1-3
clone_size: few
cdr3_length: 17
v_call: TRBV4-1

cdr3_aa: CASSSTGSYGYTF
cdr3_nt: TGTGCCAGCAGCTCGACAGGGTCCTATGGCTACACCTTC
d_call: TRBD1
j_call: TRBJ1-2
clone_size: NA
cdr3_length: 13
v_call: TRBV5-6

cdr3_aa: CASSFNLTPQHF
cdr3_nt: TGTGCCAGCAGTTTTAACTTAACGCCCCAGCATTTT
d_call: NA
j_call: TRBJ1-5
clone_size: NA
cdr3_length: 12
v_call: TRBV28

cdr3_aa: CASSLAYSTEAFF
cdr3_nt: TGTGCCAGCAGCTTAGCGTATAGCACTGAAGCTTTCTTT
d_call: NA
j_call: TRBJ1-1
clone_size: NA
cdr3_length: 13
v_call: TRBV7-6

cdr3_aa: CASSRGLGETQYF
cdr3_nt: TGTGCCAGCAGTAGAGGACTAGGAGAGACCCAGTACTTC
d_call: TRBD2
j_call: TRBJ2-5
clone_size: NA
cdr3_length: 13
v_call: TRBV2

cdr3_aa: CASSLGQRTGPSGYTF
cdr3_nt: TGTGCCAGCAGCTTGGGACAACGAACAGGACCCTCTGGCTACACCTTC
d_call: NA
j_call: TRBJ1-2
clone_size: NA
cdr3_length: 16
v_call: TRBV5-4

cdr3_aa: CAGRAWGLDYGYTF
cdr3_nt: TGTGCCGGACGTGCGTGGGGGCTGGACTATGGCTACACCTTC
d_call: NA
j_call: TRBJ1-2
clone_size: NA
cdr3_length: 14
v_call: TRBV6-1

cdr3_aa: CAITRAGVGTYNEQFF
cdr3_nt: TGTGCCATCACCCGGGCGGGGGTCGGGACCTACAATGAGCAGTTCTTC
d_call: TRBD2
j_call: TRBJ2-1
clone_size: NA
cdr3_length: 16
v_call: TRBV10-3

cdr3_aa: CSVEAGGRYEQYF
cdr3_nt: TGCAGCGTTGAGGCAGGGGGCCGGTACGAGCAGTACTTC
d_call: TRBD1
j_call: TRBJ2-7
clone_size: NA
cdr3_length: 13
v_call: TRBV29-1

cdr3_aa: CASSVDRGDNSPLHF
cdr3_nt: TGTGCCAGTAGTGTCGACAGGGGGGATAATTCACCCCTCCACTTT
d_call: TRBD1
j_call: TRBJ1-6
clone_size: once
cdr3_length: 15
v_call: TRBV19

cdr3_aa: CASSLERGSTDTQYF
cdr3_nt: TGTGCCAGCAGCTTAGAACGGGGTAGCACAGATACGCAGTATTTT
d_call: NA
j_call: TRBJ2-3
clone_size: NA
cdr3_length: 15
v_call: TRBV7-2

cdr3_aa: CASRGTGGEKLFF
cdr3_nt: TGTGCCAGCAGGGGGACAGGGGGGGAAAAACTGTTTTTT
d_call: TRBD1
j_call: TRBJ1-4
clone_size: NA
cdr3_length: 13
v_call: TRBV6-6

cdr3_aa: CASSQDRREPQPQHF
cdr3_nt: TGTGCCAGCAGCCAAGATCGCAGGGAACCCCAGCCCCAGCATTTT
d_call: NA
j_call: TRBJ1-5
clone_size: NA
cdr3_length: 15
v_call: TRBV14

cdr3_aa: CASSWDSEQYF
cdr3_nt: TGTGCCAGCAGTTGGGACTCCGAGCAGTACTTC
d_call: NA
j_call: TRBJ2-7
clone_size: NA
cdr3_length: 11
v_call: TRBV25-1